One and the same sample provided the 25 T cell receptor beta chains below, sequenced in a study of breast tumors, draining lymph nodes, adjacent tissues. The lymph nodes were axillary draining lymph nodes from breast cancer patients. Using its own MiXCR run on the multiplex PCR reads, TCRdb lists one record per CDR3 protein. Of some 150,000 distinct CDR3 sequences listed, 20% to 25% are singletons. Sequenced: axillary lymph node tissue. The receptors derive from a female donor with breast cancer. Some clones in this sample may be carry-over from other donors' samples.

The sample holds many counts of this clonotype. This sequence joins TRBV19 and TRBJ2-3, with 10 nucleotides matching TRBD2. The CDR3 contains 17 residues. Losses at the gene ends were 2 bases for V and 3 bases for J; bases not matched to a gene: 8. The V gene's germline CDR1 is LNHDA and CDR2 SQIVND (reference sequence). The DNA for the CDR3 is TGTGCCAGTAGTATAACCCCTAGCGGGAGAAGAACAGATACGCAGTATTTT. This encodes CASSITPSGRRTDTQYF.

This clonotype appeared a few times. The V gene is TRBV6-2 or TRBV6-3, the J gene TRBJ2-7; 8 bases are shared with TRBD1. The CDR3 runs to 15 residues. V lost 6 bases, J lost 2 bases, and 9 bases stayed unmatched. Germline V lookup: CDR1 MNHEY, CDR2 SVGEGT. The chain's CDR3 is CASRVTGTGTYEQYF. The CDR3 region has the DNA TGTGCCAGCAGAGTGACCGGGACAGGTACCTACGAGCAGTACTTC.

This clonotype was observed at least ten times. In DNA form, the CDR3 reads TGTGCCAGCAGCCAAGACCTCGCGGGGTTCAGGAAGGAGACCCAGTACTTC. Amino acid sequence: CASSQDLAGFRKETQYF. The chain carries TRBV3-1 and TRBJ2-5; D may be TRBD2 (6 bases). Between the trimmed V and J ends, which lost 0 bases and 5 bases, there was a span of 19 bases. The CDR3 is made up of 17 amino acids. Germline lookup yields CDR1 LGHDT and CDR2 YNNKEL (reference sequence).

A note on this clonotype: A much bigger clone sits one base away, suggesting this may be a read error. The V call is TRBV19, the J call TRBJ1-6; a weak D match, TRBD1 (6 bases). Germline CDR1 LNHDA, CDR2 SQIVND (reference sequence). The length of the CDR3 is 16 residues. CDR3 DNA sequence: TGTGCCAGTAGTCCGATCGTAGGAGGGGGACTGGCACCCCCCCACTTT. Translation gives CASSPIVGGGLAPPHF.

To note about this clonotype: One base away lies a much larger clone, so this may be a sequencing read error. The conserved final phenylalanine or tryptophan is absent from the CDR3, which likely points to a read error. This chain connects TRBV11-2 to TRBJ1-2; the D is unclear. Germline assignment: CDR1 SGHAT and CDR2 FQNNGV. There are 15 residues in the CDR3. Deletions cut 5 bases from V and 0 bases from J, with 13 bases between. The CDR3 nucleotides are TGTGCCAGCAGCCCCTCCGGCATGACTAACTATGGCTACACCCTC. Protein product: CASSPSGMTNYGYTL.

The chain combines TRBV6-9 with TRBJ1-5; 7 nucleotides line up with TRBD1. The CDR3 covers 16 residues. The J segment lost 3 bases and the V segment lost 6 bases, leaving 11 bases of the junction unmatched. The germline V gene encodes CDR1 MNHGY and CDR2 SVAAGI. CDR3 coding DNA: TGTGCCAGCAGAACCGGGACAGAGGAATTCAATCAGCCCCAGCATTTT. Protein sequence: CASRTGTEEFNQPQHF.

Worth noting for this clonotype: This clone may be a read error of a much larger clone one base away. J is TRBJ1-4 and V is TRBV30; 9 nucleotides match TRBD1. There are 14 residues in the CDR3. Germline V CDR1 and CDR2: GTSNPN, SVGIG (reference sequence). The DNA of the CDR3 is TGTGCCTGGAGCGGACAGGGGAGGGATGAAAACCTGTTTTTT. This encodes CAWSGQGRDENLFF.

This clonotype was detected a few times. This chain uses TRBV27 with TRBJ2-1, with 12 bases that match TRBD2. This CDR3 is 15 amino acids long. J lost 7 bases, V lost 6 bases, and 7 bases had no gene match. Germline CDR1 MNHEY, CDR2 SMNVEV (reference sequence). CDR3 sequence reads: CASRTLAGGYNEQFF. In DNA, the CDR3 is TGTGCCAGCAGGACCCTAGCGGGAGGGTATAATGAGCAGTTCTTC.

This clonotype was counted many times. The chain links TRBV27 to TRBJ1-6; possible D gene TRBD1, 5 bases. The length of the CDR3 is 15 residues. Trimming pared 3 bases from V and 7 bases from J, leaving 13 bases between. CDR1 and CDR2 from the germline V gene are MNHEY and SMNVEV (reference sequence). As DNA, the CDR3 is TGTGCCAGCAGTTTTTCCGGGACGGGAAATTCACCCCTCCACTTT. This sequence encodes CASSFSGTGNSPLHF.

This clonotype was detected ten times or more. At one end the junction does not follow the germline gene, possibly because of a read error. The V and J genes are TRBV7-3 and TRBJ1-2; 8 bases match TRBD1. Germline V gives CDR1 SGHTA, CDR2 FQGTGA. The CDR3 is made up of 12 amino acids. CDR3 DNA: TGTGCCAGCAGCCAGTCGGGGACAGGCTTCACCTTC. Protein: CASSQSGTGFTF.

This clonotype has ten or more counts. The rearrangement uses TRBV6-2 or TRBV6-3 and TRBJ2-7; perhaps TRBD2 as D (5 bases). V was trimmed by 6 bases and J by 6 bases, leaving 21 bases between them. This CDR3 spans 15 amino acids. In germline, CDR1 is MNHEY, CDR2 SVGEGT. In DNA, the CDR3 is TGTGCCAGCAGCCAACTCGGCAGCGGAGGTGGCGAGCAGTACTTC. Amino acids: CASSQLGSGGGEQYF.

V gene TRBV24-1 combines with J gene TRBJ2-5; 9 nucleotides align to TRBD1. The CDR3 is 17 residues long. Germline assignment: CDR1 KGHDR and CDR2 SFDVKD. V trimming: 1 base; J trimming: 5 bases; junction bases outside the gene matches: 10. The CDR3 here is CATSDFRQGGLGETQYF. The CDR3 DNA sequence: TGTGCCACCAGTGATTTCCGACAGGGGGGGCTCGGGGAGACCCAGTACTTC.

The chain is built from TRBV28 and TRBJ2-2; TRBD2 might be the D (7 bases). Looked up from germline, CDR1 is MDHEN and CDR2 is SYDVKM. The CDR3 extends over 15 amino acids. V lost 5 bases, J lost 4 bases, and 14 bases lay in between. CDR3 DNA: TGTGCCAGCAGTCCCCCGGGGGGCGGCACCGGGGAGCTGTTTTTT. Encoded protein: CASSPPGGGTGELFF.

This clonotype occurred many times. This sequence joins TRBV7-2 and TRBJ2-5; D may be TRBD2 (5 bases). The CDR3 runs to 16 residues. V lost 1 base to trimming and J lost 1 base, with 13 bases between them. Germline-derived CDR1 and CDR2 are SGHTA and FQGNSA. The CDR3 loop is CASSLGAGHPQETQYF. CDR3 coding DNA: TGTGCCAGCAGCTTAGGGGCGGGCCACCCCCAAGAGACCCAGTACTTC.

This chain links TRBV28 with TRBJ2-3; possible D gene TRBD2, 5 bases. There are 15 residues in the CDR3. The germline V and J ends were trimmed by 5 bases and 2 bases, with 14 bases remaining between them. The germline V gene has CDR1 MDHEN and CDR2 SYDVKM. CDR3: CASSLRGSATDTQYF. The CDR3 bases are TGTGCCAGCAGTCTCCGCGGGTCGGCCACAGATACGCAGTATTTT.

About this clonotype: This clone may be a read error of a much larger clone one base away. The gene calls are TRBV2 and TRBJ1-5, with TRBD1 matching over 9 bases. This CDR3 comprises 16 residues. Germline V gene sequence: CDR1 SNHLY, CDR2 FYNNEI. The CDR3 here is CASGEQPGQGDQPQHF. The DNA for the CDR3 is TGTGCCAGCGGTGAGCAGCCGGGACAGGGTGATCAGCCCCAGCATTTT.

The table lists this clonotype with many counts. The CDR3: CASSGQGYYNEQFF. In DNA form, the CDR3 reads TGCGCCAGCAGTGGACAGGGGTACTACAATGAGCAGTTCTTC. The chain links TRBV10-2 to TRBJ2-1, with 8 bases lining up with TRBD1. Germline V gene sequence: CDR1 WSHSY, CDR2 SAAADI. The junction had 2 bases not matched to a gene; V was cut back by 4 bases and J by 3 bases. The CDR3 loop spans 14 amino acids.

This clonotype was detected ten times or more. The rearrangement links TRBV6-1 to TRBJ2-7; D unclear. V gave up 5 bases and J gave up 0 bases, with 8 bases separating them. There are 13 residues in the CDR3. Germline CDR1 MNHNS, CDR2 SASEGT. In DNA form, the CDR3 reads TGTGCCAGCAGTTCCAGCGCCTCCTACGAGCAGTACTTC. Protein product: CASSSSASYEQYF.

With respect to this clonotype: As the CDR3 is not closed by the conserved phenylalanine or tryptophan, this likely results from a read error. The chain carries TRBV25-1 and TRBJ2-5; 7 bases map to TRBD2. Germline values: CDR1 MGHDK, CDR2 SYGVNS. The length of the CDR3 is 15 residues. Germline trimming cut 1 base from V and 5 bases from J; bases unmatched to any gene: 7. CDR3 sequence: CASSEFRGDAETQYS. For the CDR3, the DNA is TGTGCCAGCAGTGAATTTCGGGGGGATGCTGAGACCCAGTACTCC.

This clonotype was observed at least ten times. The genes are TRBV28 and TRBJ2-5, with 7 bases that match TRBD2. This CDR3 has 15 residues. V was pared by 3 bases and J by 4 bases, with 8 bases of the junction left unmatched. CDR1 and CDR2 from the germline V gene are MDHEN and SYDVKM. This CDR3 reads CASSFRREKGETQYF. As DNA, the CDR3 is TGTGCCAGCAGTTTTAGGCGGGAGAAAGGAGAGACCCAGTACTTC. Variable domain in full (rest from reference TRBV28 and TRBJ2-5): DVKVTQSSRYLVKRTGEKVFLECVQDMDHENMFWYRQDPGLGLRLIYFSYDVKMKEKGDIPEGYSVSREKKERFSLILESASTNQTSMYLCASSFRREKGETQYFGPGTRLLVL.

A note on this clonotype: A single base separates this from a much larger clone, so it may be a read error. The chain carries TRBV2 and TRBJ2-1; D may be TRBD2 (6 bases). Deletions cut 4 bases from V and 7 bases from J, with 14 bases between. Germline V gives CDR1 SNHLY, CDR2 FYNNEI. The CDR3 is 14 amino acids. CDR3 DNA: TGTGCCAGCAGTGTTACGGGAGTCGAGAATGAGCAGTTCTTC. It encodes CASSVTGVENEQFF.

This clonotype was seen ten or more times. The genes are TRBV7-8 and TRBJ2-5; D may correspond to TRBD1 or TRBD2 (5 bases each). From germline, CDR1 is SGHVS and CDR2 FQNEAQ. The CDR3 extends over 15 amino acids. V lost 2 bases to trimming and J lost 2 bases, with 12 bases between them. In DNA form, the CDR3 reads TGTGCCAGCAGCTTAACCGGGGCCCAACAAGAGACCCAGTACTTC. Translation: CASSLTGAQQETQYF.

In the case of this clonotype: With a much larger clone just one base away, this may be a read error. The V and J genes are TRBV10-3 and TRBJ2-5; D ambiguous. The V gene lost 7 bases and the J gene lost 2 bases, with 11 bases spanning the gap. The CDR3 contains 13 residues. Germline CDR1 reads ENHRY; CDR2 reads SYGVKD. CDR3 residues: CAITSEPQETQYF. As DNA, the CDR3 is TGTGCCATCACGTCAGAGCCGCAAGAGACCCAGTACTTC.

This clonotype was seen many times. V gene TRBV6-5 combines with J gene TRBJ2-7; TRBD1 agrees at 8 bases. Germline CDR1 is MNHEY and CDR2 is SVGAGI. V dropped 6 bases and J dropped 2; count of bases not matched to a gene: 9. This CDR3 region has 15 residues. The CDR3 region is CASRLDRAFTYEQYF. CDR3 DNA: TGTGCCAGCAGGTTGGACAGGGCATTTACCTACGAGCAGTACTTC.

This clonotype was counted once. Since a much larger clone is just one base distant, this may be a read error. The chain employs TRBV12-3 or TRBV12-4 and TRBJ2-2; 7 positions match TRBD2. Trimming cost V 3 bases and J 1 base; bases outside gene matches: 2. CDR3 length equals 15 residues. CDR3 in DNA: TGTGCCAGCAGTTTCGGCGGGAGGAACACCGGGGAGCTGTTTTTT. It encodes CASSFGGRNTGELFF.